These T cell receptor beta chains were read from a single sample in a study of control samples from healthy donors and cancer patients. Using immunoSEQ multiplex PCR, the repertoire was profiled, and TCRdb retains in-frame clones only, with some absent. This table holds approximately 190,000 clones, 91% found once. The sequencing sample was made of blood. All receptors derive from a man aged 25 to 40 in good health. Each CDR3 is given without its conserved first and last residue.

J gene	V gene	CDR3 protein
TRBJ1-4	TRBV5-4	ASSNTEPTNEKLF
TRBJ2-1	TRBV7-2	ASSSRRGDNEQF
TRBJ2-4	TRBV6-5	ASSQGGSDIQY
TRBJ2-1	TRBV10-1	ASSVGGNANEQF
TRBJ1-5	TRBV12-5	ASGLAGVGDQPQH
TRBJ2-3	TRBV5-1	ASSLRGGRSDTQY
TRBJ1-2	TRBV27	ASSLYPIGTAANYGYT
TRBJ2-5	TRBV9	ASSVRDGLGETQY
TRBJ1-2	TRBV28	ASKYLSDGYT
TRBJ2-7	TRBV30	AWSWGGGSYEQY
TRBJ2-1	TRBV12-3/TRBV12-4	ASGLVNEQF
TRBJ1-3	TRBV28	ASSLSFRGLLSGNTIY
TRBJ1-1	TRBV7-6	ASSPRDRIITEAF
TRBJ1-5	TRBV29-1	SVDSGRGQPQH
TRBJ2-7	TRBV20-1	SASYAGSDYEQY
TRBJ1-4	TRBV10-1	ASSSGTETEKLF
TRBJ1-2	TRBV5-1	ASRTELTYGYT